This T cell receptor beta chain comes out of a study of T cell responses to AZD1222 COVID-19 vaccine. Study details: Both about-4-week and about-12-week second-dose recipients were combined. Study-wide results and limits: Across the whole spike, CD4 TCRs peaked at regions 160-218 and 743-854. Nearly half of spike-specific TCRs reportedly go after variant regions that carry no mutations. Without day 14 samples, only post-peak T cell repertoires were studied.

TCRdb keeps only in-frame clones here, not all; method: immunoSEQ multiplex PCR. This sample yields approximately 150,000 clones, of which around 91% are seen a single time; around 1.6% belongs to the top ten. Note on this clone: Its antigen remains unknown.

Losses at the gene ends were 0 bases for V and 10 bases for J; bases not matched to a gene: 8. The CDR3 sequence is 15 residues long. Germline V CDR1 and CDR2: MNHEY, SVGAGI. This clonotype originated in an adult in good health. The V call is TRBV6-5, the J call TRBJ2-1; 8 bases fit TRBD2. This specimen consisted of peripheral blood, obtained on day 0 of AZD1222 vaccination. CDR3 loop: CASSYSAGGSKEQFF. The CDR3 nucleotides are TGTGCCAGCAGTTACTCGGCGGGAGGATCCAAAGAGCAGTTCTTC.